This TCR beta chain is from a study of T cell responses to AZD1222 COVID-19 vaccine. Germline loops: CDR1 SGHNT, CDR2 YYREEE (reference sequence). V was clipped by 5 bases and J by 4 bases, with 16 bases between them. This CDR3 has 14 amino acids. Repertoires were generated with immunoSEQ multiplex PCR, while TCRdb's copy carries only in-frame clones and drops some. This repertoire shows some 130,000 clones, around 93% found once; its top ten account for 6.5% to 8.5%. Material: peripheral blood, obtained 28 days after the second AZD1222 dose. The chain uses TRBV5-4 and TRBJ2-7; D might be TRBD2 (7 bases). This TCR came from an adult who received the AZD1222 COVID-19 vaccine. The DNA for the CDR3 is TGTGCCAGCAGAATGGCGGGGGCGGCTTACGAGCAGTACTTC. This encodes CASRMAGAAYEQYF.